This T cell receptor beta chain was recovered during a study of response to subunit inactivated influenza vaccine. Study-wide results and caveats: Authors suggested few new T cells are recruited by each seasonal influenza vaccination.

The ends were cut back, 0 bases at V and 2 bases at J, with 11 bases in the middle. The CDR3 covers 15 residues. Germline values: CDR1 DFQATT, CDR2 SNEGSKA (reference sequence). This clonotype came up many times. What it binds is not known. TCRdb recomputed calls from the RT-PCR reads with MiXCR, one row per CDR3 protein. The data show a few hundred thousand distinct CDR3 sequences, 20% to 25% seen once. The sample here was PBMCs from blood, taken less than 22 months after vaccination. V usage is TRBV20-1 and J usage is TRBJ1-3; possible D gene TRBD1, 6 bases. The receptor was derived from a man aged 45 to 75 who received an inactivated influenza vaccine. The CDR3 spells CSARDLEGAGNTIYF. CDR3 in DNA: TGCAGTGCTAGAGATCTGGAGGGGGCTGGAAACACCATATATTTT.